Below are 3 T cell receptor beta chains sequenced from a single sample in a study of T cell responses to AZD1222 COVID-19 vaccine. This table comes from immunoSEQ multiplex PCR, and its TCRdb copy is limited to in-frame clones, with some not included. The data contain fewer than 110,000 clones, about 90% of them singletons. The sequencing used peripheral blood, collected on day 0 of AZD1222 vaccination. All receptors derive from an adult in good health.

The chain has TRBV30 and TRBJ1-2, with a weak D call TRBD1 (6 bases). The germline gives CDR1 GTSNPN, CDR2 SVGIG (reference sequence). The V end lost 5 bases, the J end lost 2 bases, and 18 bases lay between the germline ends. This CDR3 comprises 15 residues. CDR3 DNA: TGTGCCTGGGGCCACGACCGGACAGCCAACTATGGCTACACCTTC. Translation: CAWGHDRTANYGYTF.

The chain uses TRBV5-4 and TRBJ1-2; 8 bases align to TRBD1. Trimming cost V 0 bases and J 4 bases; bases outside gene matches: 5. The CDR3 loop spans 15 amino acids. Germline assignment: CDR1 SGHNT and CDR2 YYREEE (reference sequence). The CDR3 DNA sequence: TGTGCCAGCAGCTTGGGGGGAGGACAGGGCTATGGCTACACCTTC. Protein: CASSLGGGQGYGYTF.

In its sample, this clone was seen once. The chain links TRBV30 to TRBJ1-6, with unresolved D. Germline CDR1 reads GTSNPN; CDR2 reads SVGIG (reference sequence). This CDR3 comprises 15 residues. Deletions cut 0 bases from V and 5 bases from J, with 11 bases between. CDR3 DNA sequence: TGTGCCTGGAGTGTTTTGCGCCTGAATAATTCACCCCTCCACTTT. Its translation is CAWSVLRLNNSPLHF.